The rows below give T cell receptor beta chains drawn from one sample of a study of T cell responses to AZD1222 COVID-19 vaccine. Clones were sequenced by immunoSEQ multiplex PCR, and TCRdb holds only the in-frame ones, with some missing. The sample has approximately 60,000 clones, approximately 80% seen once. Specimen: peripheral blood, collected on day 0 of AZD1222 vaccination. The receptors come from an adult in good health. Each CDR3 is given with its conserved first and last residue. D genes are given only for firm matches.

v_call: TRBV16
d_call: -
cdr3_aa: CASSPRGGGDTDTQYF

v_call: TRBV12-5
d_call: -
cdr3_aa: CASGLVPRQGQDNEQFF

v_call: TRBV7-6
d_call: -
cdr3_aa: CASSLGPSSYNEQFF

v_call: TRBV7-9
d_call: TRBD1
cdr3_aa: CASSLGQGALATEAFF

v_call: TRBV4-3
d_call: -
cdr3_aa: CASSQGTISSYNSPLHF

v_call: TRBV9
d_call: -
cdr3_aa: CASSVRGVSGELFF

v_call: TRBV13
d_call: -
cdr3_aa: CASSLTGRNNEQFF

v_call: TRBV7-6
d_call: TRBD2
cdr3_aa: CASSQTAGAFTDTQYF

v_call: TRBV5-1
d_call: -
cdr3_aa: CASSPGGRGVVETQYF

v_call: TRBV5-4
d_call: -
cdr3_aa: CASSPRLPYGYTF

v_call: TRBV9
d_call: TRBD1
cdr3_aa: CASSVRDSPYEQYF

v_call: TRBV9
d_call: -
cdr3_aa: CASSVGSMGMNTEAFF

v_call: TRBV19
d_call: -
cdr3_aa: CASSFWGPHQPQHF

v_call: TRBV28
d_call: -
cdr3_aa: CASSLGGLNTEAFF

v_call: TRBV3-1/TRBV3-2
d_call: -
cdr3_aa: CASSLPGLDEQYF

v_call: TRBV28
d_call: TRBD2
cdr3_aa: CASTLGGAREQYF

v_call: TRBV9
d_call: -
cdr3_aa: CASSSQPGRSGSTGELFF

v_call: TRBV13
d_call: TRBD1
cdr3_aa: CASSFRQGTLNTEAFF

v_call: TRBV18
d_call: TRBD1
cdr3_aa: CASSPRTGWEQYF

v_call: TRBV4-1
d_call: TRBD2
cdr3_aa: CASSQEGTSIGISYNEQFF

v_call: TRBV29-1
d_call: TRBD1
cdr3_aa: CSVRGTGGEKLFF

v_call: TRBV5-6
d_call: -
cdr3_aa: CASSFSRAGYGYTF

v_call: TRBV30
d_call: -
cdr3_aa: CAWSWGTGELFF

v_call: TRBV28
d_call: -
cdr3_aa: CASSSEAEWDYGYTF

v_call: TRBV7-9
d_call: -
cdr3_aa: CASSLVQSRGYTF

v_call: TRBV10-3
d_call: -
cdr3_aa: CAMSAGVPENEQYF

v_call: TRBV3-1/TRBV3-2
d_call: TRBD1
cdr3_aa: CASTTGQGAYNEQYF

v_call: TRBV3-1/TRBV3-2
d_call: -
cdr3_aa: CASSQDRSAIEAFF

v_call: TRBV7-9
d_call: -
cdr3_aa: CASSLGLGQETQYF

v_call: TRBV6-2/TRBV6-3
d_call: TRBD2
cdr3_aa: CASSPWTSGNNEQFF

v_call: TRBV7-9
d_call: -
cdr3_aa: CASSLTNNYGYTF

v_call: TRBV24-1
d_call: -
cdr3_aa: CATGGDEQFF

v_call: TRBV5-1
d_call: -
cdr3_aa: CASSLLGSTDTQYF

v_call: TRBV4-3
d_call: -
cdr3_aa: CASSQETGYGYTF

v_call: TRBV7-2
d_call: -
cdr3_aa: CASSLGLGPNQPQHF

v_call: TRBV2
d_call: TRBD1
cdr3_aa: CASTTGEETQYF

v_call: TRBV7-6
d_call: TRBD2
cdr3_aa: CASSQTSGGNGELFF

v_call: TRBV27
d_call: TRBD1
cdr3_aa: CATTTDRGPSGANVLTF

v_call: TRBV5-1
d_call: -
cdr3_aa: CASSLGTPQETQYF

v_call: TRBV15
d_call: -
cdr3_aa: CATSMRGKLFF

v_call: TRBV6-4
d_call: TRBD1
cdr3_aa: CASSDRSRGQPTEKLFF

v_call: TRBV10-1
d_call: -
cdr3_aa: CASSESTAQGDTQYF

v_call: TRBV7-8
d_call: -
cdr3_aa: CASSSNEGVKGNTIYF

v_call: TRBV29-1
d_call: -
cdr3_aa: CSAGIGVNEQFF

v_call: TRBV5-5
d_call: TRBD1
cdr3_aa: CASSRSDRVVGYTF

v_call: TRBV28
d_call: -
cdr3_aa: CASSLSVGLNQPQHF

v_call: TRBV3-1/TRBV3-2
d_call: -
cdr3_aa: CASSQDVGSNQPQHF